These 10 T cell receptor beta chains originate from one sample sequenced in a study of T cells in localized non-small cell lung cancer. TCRdb's table, derived via immunoSEQ multiplex PCR, lists solely in-frame clones and lacks some. The sample lists 48,000 or so clones; 77% were seen once. The specimen comprised peripheral blood, sampled before any cancer treatment. All receptors derive from a man aged 35 to 69 with stage I squamous cell lung carcinoma.

CDR3 sequence (DNA): TGTGCCAGCAGCTTAGGGCAGGGGTCCGGGGAGCTGTTTTTT. Translated: CASSLGQGSGELFF. The chain uses TRBV7-7 and TRBJ2-2, with a tentative D call TRBD1 (6 bases). Deletions cut 1 base from V and 6 bases from J, with 9 bases between. Germline V gene data show CDR1 as SSHAT and CDR2 as FNYEAQ (reference sequence). This CDR3 has 14 amino acids. The full variable domain, in which reference TRBV7-7 and TRBJ2-2 provide the parts outside the CDR3, is GAGVSQSPRYKVTKRGQDVTLRCDPISSHATLYWYQQALGQGPEFLTYFNYEAQPDKSGLPSDRFSAERPEGSISTLTIQRTEQRDSAMYRCASSLGQGSGELFFGEGSRLTVL.

The V gene is TRBV19, the J gene TRBJ1-5; tentative D call: TRBD1 (6 bases). Trimming shortened V by 6 bases and J by 1 base, and 13 bases separated the two germline ends. This CDR3 has 15 amino acids. Per germline, CDR1 LNHDA and CDR2 SQIVND (reference sequence). In DNA, the CDR3 is TGTGCCAGTAGAACTCCGGGGGCGAGCAATCAGCCCCAGCATTTT. Encoded protein: CASRTPGASNQPQHF.

The rearrangement joins TRBV4-3 to TRBJ1-5; TRBD1 agrees at 9 bases. The CDR3 runs to 13 residues. Germline loops: CDR1 LGHNA, CDR2 YSLEER. Trimming removed 5 bases from V and 7 bases from J; junction bases left unmatched: 3. CDR3 DNA sequence: TGCGCCAGCAGCAGGGACAGGGTCCAGCCCCAGCATTTT. Protein: CASSRDRVQPQHF.

The genes are TRBV30 and TRBJ2-7; perhaps TRBD2 as D (6 bases). Trimming cost V 3 bases and J 4 bases, with 10 bases left between them. There are 12 residues in the CDR3. Germline V lookup: CDR1 GTSNPN, CDR2 SVGIG (reference sequence). The CDR3: CAWRGGLYEQYF. The CDR3 DNA sequence: TGTGCCTGGAGGGGTGGACTATACGAGCAGTACTTC.

The chain carries TRBV28 and TRBJ1-4; D ambiguous. This CDR3 is built from 16 residues. CDR1 and CDR2 (germline): MDHEN, SYDVKM. V was clipped by 3 bases and J by 2 bases, with 13 bases between them. The CDR3 coding sequence is TGTGCCAGCAGTTTTCGGGCAGGCCTGACTAATGAAAAACTGTTTTTT. The encoded protein is CASSFRAGLTNEKLFF.

J is TRBJ2-1 and V is TRBV10-3; no firm D call. There are 12 residues in the CDR3. V lost 2 bases and J 8 bases, leaving 7 bases between the germline ends. CDR1 and CDR2 (germline): ENHRY, SYGVKD. CDR3 residues: CAISEVLDEQFF. CDR3 nucleotide sequence: TGTGCCATCAGTGAGGTACTGGATGAGCAGTTCTTC.

The chain recombines TRBV29-1 with TRBJ2-1; TRBD1 aligns across 9 bases. The CDR3 extends over 14 amino acids. Germline V lookup: CDR1 SQVTM, CDR2 ANQGSEA. The V segment lost 7 bases and the J segment 5 bases; nucleotides outside the gene matches: 9. The CDR3 spells CSAMTGGFDNEQFF. The CDR3 bases are TGCAGCGCCATGACAGGGGGTTTTGACAATGAGCAGTTCTTC.

This clone was recorded many times. The sample holds other DNA sequences that translate to the same CDR3. The CDR3 nucleotides are TGCGCCAGCAGCCAAGGGCCGGGACAGGGAGTGGATCAGCCCCAGCATTTT. This codes for CASSQGPGQGVDQPQHF. The V call is TRBV4-1, the J call TRBJ1-5, with 9 bases lining up with TRBD1. Germline V gene data show CDR1 as MGHRA and CDR2 as YSYEKL. V shed 1 base, J shed 5 bases, and the junction held 9 bases outside the gene matches. This CDR3 is 17 amino acids long.

V gene TRBV6-6 combines with J gene TRBJ1-6; tentatively, D is TRBD1 (6 bases). Trimming stripped 1 base from V and 14 bases from J, with 15 bases between. Per germline, CDR1 MNHNY and CDR2 SVGAGI (reference sequence). This CDR3 is 14 amino acids long. CDR3 sequence reads: CASSYWDNPGTLHF. In DNA form, the CDR3 reads TGTGCCAGCAGTTACTGGGACAATCCGGGAACCCTCCACTTT.

This clone was picked up one time. The V gene is TRBV11-1, the J gene TRBJ1-1, with 8 bases fitting TRBD1. The V and J ends lost 5 bases and 4 bases, in that order; junction bases with no gene match: 6. This CDR3 has 14 residues. Germline values: CDR1 SGHAT, CDR2 FQDESV (reference sequence). Written as DNA, the CDR3 is TGTGCCAGCAGCGCATCGACAGGGGTCACTGAAGCTTTCTTT. Residues: CASSASTGVTEAFF.